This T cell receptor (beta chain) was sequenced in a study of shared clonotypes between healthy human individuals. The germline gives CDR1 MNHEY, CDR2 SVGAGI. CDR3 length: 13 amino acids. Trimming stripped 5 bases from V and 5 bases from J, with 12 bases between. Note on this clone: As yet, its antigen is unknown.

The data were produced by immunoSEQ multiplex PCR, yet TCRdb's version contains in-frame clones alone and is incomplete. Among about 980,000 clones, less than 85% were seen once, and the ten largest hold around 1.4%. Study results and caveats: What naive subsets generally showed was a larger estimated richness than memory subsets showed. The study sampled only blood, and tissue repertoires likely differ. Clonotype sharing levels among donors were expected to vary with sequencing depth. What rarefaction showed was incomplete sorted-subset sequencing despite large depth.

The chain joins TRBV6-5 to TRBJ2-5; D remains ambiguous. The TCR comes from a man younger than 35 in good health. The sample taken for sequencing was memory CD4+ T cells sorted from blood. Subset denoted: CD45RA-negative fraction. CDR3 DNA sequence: TGTGCCAGCAGTCCTCCGCTGCGGGAGACCCAGTACTTC. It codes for CASSPPLRETQYF.